A single sample gave rise to the 9 T cell receptor beta chains below, sequenced in a study of T cell changes during pregnancy in multiple sclerosis. Sequencing used immunoSEQ multiplex PCR; TCRdb keeps in-frame clones, though not all of them. The sample holds tens of thousands of clones, over 85% seen once. This specimen consisted of CD8+ T cells from peripheral blood mononuclear cells, obtained before pregnancy. The receptors originated from a female donor with multiple sclerosis, enrolled in a pregnancy study.

The V and J genes are TRBV5-1 and TRBJ2-7; 10 positions match TRBD2. The CDR3 loop spans 14 amino acids. The trim removed 4 bases at V and 4 bases at J, leaving 5 bases unmatched. Per germline, CDR1 SGHRS and CDR2 YFSETQ. The CDR3 region has the DNA TGCGCCAGCAGCGGAGGTAGCGGGGGGTACGAGCAGTACTTC. Translation: CASSGGSGGYEQYF.

The J gene is TRBJ2-7, the V gene TRBV5-1, with 7 bases lining up with TRBD1. This CDR3 contains 14 residues. Germline V gene sequence: CDR1 SGHRS, CDR2 YFSETQ. The ends lost 4 bases at V and 3 bases at J; junction bases unmatched: 7. The CDR3 nucleotides are TGCGCCAGCAGCCCGGACAGGCCTAGCTACGAGCAGTACTTC. As protein: CASSPDRPSYEQYF. The entire variable domain, with the rest obtained from reference TRBV5-1 and TRBJ2-7, is as follows: KAGVTQTPRYLIKTRGQQVTLSCSPISGHRSVSWYQQTPGQGLQFLFEYFSETQRNKGNFPGRFSGRQFSNSRSEMNVSTLELGDSALYLCASSPDRPSYEQYFGPGTRLTVT.

This chain's CDR3 is CASSPPTGVIGTEAFF. The CDR3 coding sequence is TGTGCCAGCTCACCACCGACAGGGGTGATAGGCACTGAAGCTTTCTTT. The chain uses TRBV18 and TRBJ1-1, with 8 nucleotides matching TRBD1. The germline CDR1 and CDR2 sequences are KGHSH and LQKENI. The CDR3 has 16 residues. The ends lost 0 bases at V and 4 bases at J; junction bases unmatched: 7.

V and J are TRBV9 and TRBJ2-2, with a weak D call TRBD1 (6 bases). CDR1 and CDR2 (germline): SGDLS, YYNGEE. This CDR3 comprises 17 residues. Trimming shortened V by 3 bases and J by 5 bases, and 20 bases separated the two germline ends. CDR3 region: CASSGPHPTGKTGELFF. CDR3 DNA: TGTGCCAGCAGCGGCCCCCATCCCACAGGGAAAACCGGGGAGCTGTTTTTT.

The V and J genes are TRBV9 and TRBJ1-4; 8 nucleotides agree with TRBD1. The J segment lost 3 bases and the V segment lost 4 bases, leaving 5 bases of the junction unmatched. The CDR3 runs to 15 residues. Germline loops: CDR1 SGDLS, CDR2 YYNGEE. CDR3: CASSTQGAANEKLFF. The CDR3 bases are TGTGCCAGCAGCACCCAGGGGGCGGCTAATGAAAAACTGTTTTTT. Full variable domain (remainder filled in from reference TRBV9 and TRBJ1-4): DSGVTQTPKHLITATGQRVTLRCSPRSGDLSVYWYQQSLDQGLQFLIQYYNGEERAKGNILERFSAQQFPDLHSELNLSSLELGDSALYFCASSTQGAANEKLFFGSGTQLSVL.

This rearrangement joins TRBV9 to TRBJ2-1; 9 bases match TRBD2. The CDR3 is 17 residues long. CDR1 SGDLS and CDR2 YYNGEE come from the germline V gene. J was trimmed by 0 bases and V by 3 bases; bases with no gene match: 7. This chain's CDR3 is CASSGGAGGPSYNEQFF. CDR3 coding DNA: TGTGCCAGCAGCGGCGGGGCGGGGGGGCCCTCCTACAATGAGCAGTTCTTC.

This clone was picked up many times. The chain is built from TRBV4-3 and TRBJ2-7, with D maybe TRBD1 (5 bases). The V gene lost 1 base and the J gene lost 3 bases, with 13 bases spanning the gap. This CDR3 is 15 amino acids long. Looked up from germline, CDR1 is LGHNA and CDR2 is YSLEER. CDR3 sequence reads: CASSQVPQASYEQYF. In DNA, the CDR3 is TGCGCCAGCAGCCAAGTTCCACAGGCCAGCTACGAGCAGTACTTC.

This clone has more than one count but fewer than ten. The chain has TRBV10-3 and TRBJ1-1; 8 positions agree with TRBD1. Germline V gene sequence: CDR1 ENHRY, CDR2 SYGVKD. This CDR3 has 12 amino acids. The V gene end was trimmed by 9 bases and the J gene end by 8 bases; junction bases not matched to a gene: 8. CDR3 coding DNA: TGTGCCATTGTAGGGACAGGCGGCGAAGCTTTCTTT. It yields the protein CAIVGTGGEAFF.

The genes are TRBV6-5 and TRBJ2-4; TRBD2 might be the D (5 bases). The CDR3 loop spans 13 amino acids. CDR1 is MNHEY and CDR2 is SVGAGI in the germline V gene. V was pared by 8 bases and J by 2 bases, with 10 bases between. DNA of the CDR3: TGTGCCAGCTGGACTCCGCCCAAAAACATTCAGTACTTC. Its protein product is CASWTPPKNIQYF.